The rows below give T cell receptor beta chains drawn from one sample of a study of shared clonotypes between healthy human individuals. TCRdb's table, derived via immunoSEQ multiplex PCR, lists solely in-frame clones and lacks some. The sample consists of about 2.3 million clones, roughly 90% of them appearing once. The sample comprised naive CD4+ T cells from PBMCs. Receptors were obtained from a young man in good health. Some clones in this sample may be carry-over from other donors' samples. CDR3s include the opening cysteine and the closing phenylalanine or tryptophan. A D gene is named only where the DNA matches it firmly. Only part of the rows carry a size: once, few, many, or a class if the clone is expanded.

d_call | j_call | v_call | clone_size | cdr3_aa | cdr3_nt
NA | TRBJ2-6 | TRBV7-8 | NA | CASSLQMAASGANVLTF | TGTGCCAGCAGCTTACAGATGGCGGCCTCTGGGGCCAACGTCCTGACTTTC
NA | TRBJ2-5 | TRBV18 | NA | CASSPPGGRKETQYF | TGTGCCAGCTCACCACCAGGGGGTCGGAAAGAGACCCAGTACTTC
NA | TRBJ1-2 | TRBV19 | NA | CASAQGVRGYTF | TGTGCCAGCGCTCAGGGTGTGAGAGGCTACACCTTC
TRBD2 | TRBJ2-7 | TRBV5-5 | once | CASSLSIAGGVYEQYF | TGTGCCAGCAGCCTTTCAATAGCGGGAGGTGTGTACGAGCAGTACTTC
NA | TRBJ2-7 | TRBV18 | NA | CASSPPVSSYEQYF | TGTGCCAGCTCACCACCCGTGAGCTCCTACGAGCAGTACTTC
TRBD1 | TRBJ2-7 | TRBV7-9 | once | CASSQDRAREQYF | TGTGCCAGCAGCCAGGACAGGGCGAGGGAGCAGTACTTC
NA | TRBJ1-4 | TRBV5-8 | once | CASRMGPINEKLFF | TGTGCCAGCAGGATGGGACCGATTAATGAAAAACTGTTTTTT
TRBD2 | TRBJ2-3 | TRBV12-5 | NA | CASALGLAGFTDTQYF | TGTGCTAGTGCCCTCGGACTAGCGGGGTTCACAGATACGCAGTATTTT
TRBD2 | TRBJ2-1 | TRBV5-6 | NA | CASSFRGSYYNEQFF | TGTGCCAGCAGCTTCCGCGGGAGTTACTACAATGAGCAGTTCTTC
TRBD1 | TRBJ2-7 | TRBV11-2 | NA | CASSLYPTGPSSYEQYF | TGTGCCAGCAGCTTATATCCGACAGGGCCGAGCTCCTACGAGCAGTACTTC
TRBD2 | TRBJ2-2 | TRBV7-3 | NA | CASSSRAGGDTGELFF | TGTGCCAGCAGCTCGCGAGCGGGAGGAGACACCGGGGAGCTGTTTTTT
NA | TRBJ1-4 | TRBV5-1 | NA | CASSLEPEKLFF | TGCGCCAGCAGCTTGGAACCCGAAAAACTGTTTTTT
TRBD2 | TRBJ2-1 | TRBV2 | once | CASSVNGRDEQFF | TGTGCCAGCAGTGTCAACGGGAGGGATGAGCAGTTCTTC
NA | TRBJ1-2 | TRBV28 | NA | CASSFNQYGYTF | TGTGCCAGCAGTTTTAATCAGTATGGCTACACCTTC
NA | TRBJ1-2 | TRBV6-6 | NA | CASSLGTVYGYTF | TGTGCCAGCAGCCTTGGGACGGTCTATGGCTACACCTTC
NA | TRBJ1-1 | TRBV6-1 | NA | CASSDQNTEAFF | TGTGCCAGCAGTGACCAAAACACTGAAGCTTTCTTT
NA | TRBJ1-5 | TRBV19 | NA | CASSQQTGTKGYQPQHF | TGTGCCAGTAGTCAACAAACCGGGACAAAGGGCTATCAGCCCCAGCATTTT
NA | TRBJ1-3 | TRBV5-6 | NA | CASSFTSGNTIYF | TGTGCCAGCAGCTTTACCTCTGGAAACACCATATATTTT
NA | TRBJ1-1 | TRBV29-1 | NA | CSVELAGTGTEAFF | TGCAGCGTTGAACTGGCTGGGACGGGCACTGAAGCTTTCTTT
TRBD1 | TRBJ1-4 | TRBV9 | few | CATGTGNTPNEKLFF | TGTGCCACCGGGACAGGGAATACACCTAATGAAAAACTGTTTTTT
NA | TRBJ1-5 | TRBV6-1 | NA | CASTPGADQPQHF | TGTGCCAGCACCCCGGGGGCGGATCAGCCCCAGCATTTT
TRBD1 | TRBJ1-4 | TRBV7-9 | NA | CASSPTGVEKLFF | TGTGCCAGCAGCCCGACAGGGGTTGAAAAACTGTTTTTT
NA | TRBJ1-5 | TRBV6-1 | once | CASSEFGGINQPQHF | TGTGCCAGCAGTGAATTCGGAGGTATCAATCAGCCCCAGCATTTT
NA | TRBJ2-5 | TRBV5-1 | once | CASSYRGGREGQYF | TGCGCCAGCAGCTACCGAGGGGGCCGGGAGGGCCAGTACTTC
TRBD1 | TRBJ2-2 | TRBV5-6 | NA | CASSWTGTNTGEPFF | TGTGCCAGCAGCTGGACAGGGACGAACACCGGGGAGCCGTTTTTT
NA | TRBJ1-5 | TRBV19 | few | CASSIAKAAPQHF | TGTGCCAGTAGTATAGCCAAAGCGGCGCCCCAGCATTTT
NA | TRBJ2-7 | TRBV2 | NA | CASSVNGVQPSYEQYF | TGTGCCAGCAGTGTGAACGGTGTTCAGCCGTCCTACGAGCAGTACTTC
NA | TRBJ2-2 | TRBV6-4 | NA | CASSDLAGELFF | TGTGCCAGCAGTGACTTGGCCGGGGAGCTGTTTTTT
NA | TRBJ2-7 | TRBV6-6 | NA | CASMSDRSYEQYF | TGTGCCAGCATGTCGGACAGATCCTACGAGCAGTACTTC
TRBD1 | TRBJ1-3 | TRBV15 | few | CATSRRQGVGNTIYF | TGTGCCACCAGCAGAAGACAGGGGGTTGGAAACACCATATATTTT
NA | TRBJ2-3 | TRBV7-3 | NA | CASSSSGATDTQYF | TGTGCCAGCAGCTCGTCCGGGGCCACAGATACGCAGTATTTT
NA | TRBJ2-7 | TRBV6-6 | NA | CASGQRYSYEQYF | TGTGCCAGCGGCCAGCGATACTCCTACGAGCAGTACTTC
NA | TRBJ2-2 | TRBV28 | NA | CASRQSSGANTGELFF | TGTGCCAGCAGGCAAAGCAGCGGCGCGAACACCGGGGAGCTGTTTTTT
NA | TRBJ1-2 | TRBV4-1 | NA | CASSLFGRLEGYTF | TGCGCCAGCAGCCTGTTTGGCCGTTTGGAAGGCTACACCTTC
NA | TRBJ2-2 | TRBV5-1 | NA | CASSGATNTGELFF | TGCGCCAGCTCCGGGGCAACGAACACCGGGGAGCTGTTTTTT
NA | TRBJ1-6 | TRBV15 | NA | CATSRDIGGGGSPLHF | TGTGCCACCAGCAGAGATATCGGGGGAGGAGGGTCACCCCTCCACTTT
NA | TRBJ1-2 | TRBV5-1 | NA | CASRSPGYGYTF | TGCGCCAGCAGATCCCCGGGCTATGGCTACACCTTC
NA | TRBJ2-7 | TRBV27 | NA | CASSPMRDRPYEQYF | TGTGCCAGCAGTCCCATGCGGGACAGACCCTACGAGCAGTACTTC
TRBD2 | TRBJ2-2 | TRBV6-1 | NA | CACGGTNTGELFF | TGTGCGTGCGGGGGAACGAACACCGGGGAGCTGTTTTTT
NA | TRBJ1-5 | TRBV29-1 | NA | CSVESPGEPQHF | TGCAGCGTTGAATCCCCCGGGGAGCCCCAGCATTTT
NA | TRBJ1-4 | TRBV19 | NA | CASSILGLEKLFF | TGTGCCAGTAGTATTTTGGGTCTGGAAAAACTGTTTTTT
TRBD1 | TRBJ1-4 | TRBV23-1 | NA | CASSQRDRTNTNKLFF | TGCGCCAGCAGTCAAAGGGACAGGACAAATACAAACAAACTGTTTTTT
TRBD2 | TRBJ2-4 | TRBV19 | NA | CASSISAGLAGEAKNIQYF | TGTGCCAGTAGTATATCCGCGGGGCTAGCGGGAGAAGCCAAAAACATTCAGTACTTC
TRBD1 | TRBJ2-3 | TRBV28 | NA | CASSWDRRWNTDTQYF | TGTGCCAGCAGTTGGGACAGGCGGTGGAACACAGATACGCAGTATTTT
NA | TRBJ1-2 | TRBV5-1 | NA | CASSQGTSNYGYTF | TGCGCCAGCAGTCAGGGGACGTCTAACTATGGCTACACCTTC
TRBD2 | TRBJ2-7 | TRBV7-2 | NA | CASSSGLAGALLSYEQYF | TGTGCCAGCAGCTCCGGACTAGCGGGGGCCCTTCTCTCCTACGAGCAGTACTTC
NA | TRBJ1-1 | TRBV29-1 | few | CSVAGRWKNTEAFF | TGCAGCGTTGCTGGACGGTGGAAGAACACTGAAGCTTTCTTT
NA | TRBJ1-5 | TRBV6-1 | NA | CASSDSGPGHSNQPQHF | TGTGCCAGCAGTGATTCCGGGCCTGGACATAGCAATCAGCCCCAGCATTTT
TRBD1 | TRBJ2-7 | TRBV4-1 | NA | CASSQGDRGRGREQYF | TGCGCCAGCAGCCAAGGGGACAGGGGGCGAGGGCGCGAGCAGTACTTC
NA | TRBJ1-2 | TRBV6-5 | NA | CASSQFNALNYGYTF | TGTGCCAGCAGCCAATTCAATGCACTTAACTATGGCTACACCTTC
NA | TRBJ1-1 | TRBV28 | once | CASSLSGGRFEAFF | TGTGCCAGCAGTTTATCTGGGGGTAGGTTTGAAGCTTTCTTT